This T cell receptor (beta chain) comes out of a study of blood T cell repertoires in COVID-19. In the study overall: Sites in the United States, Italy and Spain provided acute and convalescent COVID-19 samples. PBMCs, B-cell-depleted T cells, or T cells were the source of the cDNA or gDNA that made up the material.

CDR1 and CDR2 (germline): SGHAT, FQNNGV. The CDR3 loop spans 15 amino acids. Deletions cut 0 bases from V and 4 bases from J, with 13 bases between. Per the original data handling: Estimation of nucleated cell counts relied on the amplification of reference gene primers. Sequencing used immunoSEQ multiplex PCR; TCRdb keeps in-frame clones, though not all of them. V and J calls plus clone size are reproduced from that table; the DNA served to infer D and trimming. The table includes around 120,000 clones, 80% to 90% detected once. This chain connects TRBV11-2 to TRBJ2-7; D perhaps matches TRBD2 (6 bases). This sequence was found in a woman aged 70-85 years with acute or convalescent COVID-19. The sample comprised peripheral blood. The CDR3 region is CASSLDRRGGYEQYF. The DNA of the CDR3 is TGTGCCAGCAGCTTAGATAGGAGGGGAGGATACGAGCAGTACTTC.